One and the same sample provided the 12 T cell receptor beta chains below, sequenced in a study of T-cell memory formation after mild COVID-19. Each CDR3 protein gets one entry after TCRdb re-called the 5' RACE reads with MiXCR. The repertoire includes around 320,000 distinct CDR3 sequences, approximately 19% of them detected once, and around 21% sits in the top ten. The sample comprised PBMCs or a T cell subset sorted from them (not recorded which). The receptors originated from a man aged 18 to 29 who had mild COVID-19 (a few samples of this study predate the infection). Cell type and time point are not known.

The sample holds a few counts of this clonotype. The CDR3 is CASSVGGGAITGDTQYF. As DNA, the CDR3 is TGTGCCAGCAGCGTAGGCGGGGGGGCCATCACTGGAGATACGCAGTATTTT. The chain recombines TRBV9 with TRBJ2-3, with TRBD2 matching over 9 bases. The CDR3 length is 17 residues. Germline values: CDR1 SGDLS, CDR2 YYNGEE. With V trimmed by 0 bases and J by 5 bases, 10 bases remained unmatched.

This clonotype showed up just a few times. V usage is TRBV3-1 and J usage is TRBJ2-2; D unclear. The V and J ends lost 4 bases and 2 bases respectively, with 8 bases between them. Germline lookup yields CDR1 LGHDT and CDR2 YNNKEL (reference sequence). The CDR3 loop spans 14 amino acids. Here the CDR3 reads CASSRFTNTGELFF. The CDR3 DNA is TGTGCCAGCAGCCGTTTCACAAACACCGGGGAGCTGTTTTTT.

V is TRBV6-6 and J is TRBJ1-3, with TRBD1 matching over 7 bases. CDR3 length equals 13 residues. Germline V gene sequence: CDR1 MNHNY, CDR2 SVGAGI (reference sequence). After removal of 8 bases from V and 7 bases from J, the junction contained 8 bases not matched to a gene. CDR3 DNA sequence: TGTGCCAGCTTACAGGGGACTAGGAACACCATATATTTT. As protein: CASLQGTRNTIYF.

This clonotype has at least ten counts. This sequence joins TRBV5-1 and TRBJ2-3; 8 bases agree with TRBD2. The CDR3 runs 14 residues. Germline assignment: CDR1 SGHRS and CDR2 YFSETQ. J was trimmed by 4 bases and V by 2 bases; bases with no gene match: 3. The CDR3 loop reads CASSFYGGADTQYF. As DNA, the CDR3 is TGCGCCAGCAGCTTTTACGGGGGGGCAGATACGCAGTATTTT.

This sequence joins TRBV15 and TRBJ2-5; D not resolved. Trimming shortened V by 5 bases and J by 5 bases, and 12 bases separated the two germline ends. The CDR3 loop spans 13 amino acids. Germline V gene data show CDR1 as LNHNV and CDR2 as YYDKDF (reference sequence). The CDR3: CATSAGPRETQYF. The CDR3, as DNA: TGTGCCACCAGCGCAGGTCCTAGGGAGACCCAGTACTTC. The whole variable domain, remainder taken from reference TRBV15 and TRBJ2-5, is DAMVIQNPRYQVTQFGKPVTLSCSQTLNHNVMYWYQQKSSQAPKLLFHYYDKDFNNEADTPDNFQSRRPNTSFCFLDIRSPGLGDTAMYLCATSAGPRETQYFGPGTRLLVL.

This clonotype was seen more than once but under ten times. The gene calls are TRBV7-2 and TRBJ1-1; D is uncertain. From germline, CDR1 is SGHTA and CDR2 FQGNSA. This CDR3 spans 13 amino acids. V lost 6 bases and J 3 bases, leaving 11 bases between the germline ends. CDR3 sequence (DNA): TGTGCCAGCAGGTATCGCGGCGACACTGAAGCTTTCTTT. Its protein product is CASRYRGDTEAFF.

This clonotype was seen only a few times. The rearrangement links TRBV6-2 or TRBV6-3 to TRBJ2-1; D might be TRBD2 (6 bases). Trimming took off 8 bases at V and 9 bases at J, with 14 bases between the two ends. The CDR3 is 12 amino acids. Germline assignment: CDR1 MNHEY and CDR2 SVGEGT. In DNA form, the CDR3 reads TGTGCCAGCGGTTCGTGGGAGGTTGAGCAGTTCTTC. This gives the protein CASGSWEVEQFF.

This clonotype was picked up a small number of times. The V and J genes are TRBV4-3 and TRBJ1-2; D possibly corresponds to TRBD1 (5 bases). This CDR3 contains 16 residues. From germline, CDR1 is LGHNA and CDR2 YSLEER. V was clipped by 2 bases and J by 7 bases, with 20 bases between them. The DNA of the CDR3 is TGCGCCAGCAGCCAACGCGTGGGGACGGTGCTAGGTGGCTACACCTTC. This gives the protein CASSQRVGTVLGGYTF.

In its sample, this clonotype was seen a few times. The V call is TRBV12-3 or TRBV12-4, the J call TRBJ2-3, with 8 nucleotides matching TRBD2. Losses at the gene ends were 6 bases for V and 1 base for J; bases not matched to a gene: 9. The CDR3 runs 16 residues. The CDR3 bases are TGTGCCAGCAGGCCCGGGGGGGGCGGACGCACAGATACGCAGTATTTT. Amino acids: CASRPGGGGRTDTQYF.

The V call is TRBV4-1, the J call TRBJ1-1; D not certain. This CDR3 is built from 15 residues. V lost 1 base and J lost 3, with 12 bases in between. The germline V gene encodes CDR1 MGHRA and CDR2 YSYEKL. As DNA, the CDR3 is TGCGCCAGCAGCCAAGGCTCGGGATTTTACACTGAAGCTTTCTTT. Translating gives CASSQGSGFYTEAFF.

This clonotype was seen a few times. V gene TRBV7-2 combines with J gene TRBJ1-6; TRBD1 might be the D (5 bases). V lost 3 bases and J 7 bases, leaving 7 bases between the germline ends. CDR3 length equals 13 residues. Germline V lookup: CDR1 SGHTA, CDR2 FQGNSA. CDR3 in DNA: TGTGCCAGCAGCTTCTGGGGGAATTCACCCCTCCACTTT. This encodes CASSFWGNSPLHF.

The chain is built from TRBV7-9 and TRBJ2-1; D tentatively fits TRBD1 or TRBD2 (5 bases each). CDR3 size: 13 residues. Trimming cost V 5 bases and J 9 bases, with 14 bases left between them. Germline CDR1 reads SEHNR; CDR2 reads FQNEAQ (reference sequence). In DNA, the CDR3 is TGTGCCAGCAGCCCCGGGACCTCCGCTGAGCAGTTCTTC. Its translation is CASSPGTSAEQFF.